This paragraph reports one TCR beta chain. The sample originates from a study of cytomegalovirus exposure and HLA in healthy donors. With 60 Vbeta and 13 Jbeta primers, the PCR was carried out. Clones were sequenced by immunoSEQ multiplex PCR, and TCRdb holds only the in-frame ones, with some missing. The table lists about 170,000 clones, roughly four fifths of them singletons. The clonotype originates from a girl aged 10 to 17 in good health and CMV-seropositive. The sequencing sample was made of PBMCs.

In DNA form, the CDR3 reads TGTGCCAGCAGTGGGGGGGGGACAGGGGACCAGCCCCAGCATTTT. Protein sequence: CASSGGGTGDQPQHF. The rearrangement links TRBV28 to TRBJ1-5; 10 bases match TRBD1. The ends lost 5 bases at V and 7 bases at J; junction bases unmatched: 8. The CDR3 contains 15 residues. Germline CDR1 is MDHEN and CDR2 is SYDVKM.